The clone carrying this TCR beta chain came up a few times. The antigen remains unidentified. The sample originates from a study of early T cells in non-severe SARS-CoV-2 infection. Turning to the study itself: Bulk RNA isolated from unsorted whole blood underwent sequencing; chains were not paired. Points from the study as a whole: In VDJdb matching, anti-spike CD8 responses were favored while private and CD4 specificities went missing.

The V end was cut by 7 bases, the J end by 8 bases, with 11 bases between. This CDR3 region has 10 residues. Germline CDR1 reads GTSNPN; CDR2 reads SVGIG (reference sequence). Individually, cDNA molecules had unique molecular identifiers attached to them. TCRdb re-called the 5' RACE reads with MiXCR, one entry per CDR3 protein. This repertoire shows 85,000 to 100,000 distinct CDR3 sequences, approximately 11% found once; its top ten account for around 4.7%. The source is an adult who was a healthcare worker with PCR-confirmed SARS-CoV-2 infection or an uninfected control (not recorded which). Sequenced here: whole blood, sampled at baseline. The chain has TRBV30 and TRBJ1-2; a possible D gene is TRBD1 (6 bases). As DNA, the CDR3 is TGTGCCTCAGGGGTTTACGGCTACACCTTC. Its protein is CASGVYGYTF.